The source of this T cell receptor (beta chain) is a study of control samples from healthy donors and cancer patients (dated by TCRdb to 2018 to 2020). The library was prepared using the immunoSEQ multiplex PCR assay. This immuneACCESS table, as held by TCRdb, lists in-frame sequences with V and J called but not all clones. Of the missing ones, under half trace to an unresolved V gene in checked studies; the others have no known cause. The sample table lists about 58,000 clones, 94% of them with a count of one. The ten largest clones take up around 3.7% of the sample. Trimming leaves V shorter by 6 bases and J shorter by 5 bases, with the junction holding 9 bases beyond the gene matches. The CDR3 covers 15 residues, taking in both the cysteine and the phenylalanine. Kept here is only the CDR3 DNA, which spans 45 bases and is read in frame from base 1. CDR1 is given as SEHNR and CDR2 as FQNEAQ, both from the germline V gene (reference sequence).

With regard to this clone: Its recognized antigen is unknown. Per-base qualities were not stored, and no clone one base away is much larger.

This TCR came from a man younger than 45 in good health. The rearrangement joined TRBV7-9 to TRBJ2-1; 8 bases in the junction line up with TRBD2. Sequencing was done on a sample of blood. The CDR3 is CASRSSSGSNNEQFF. DNA sequence: TGTGCCAGCAGGTCTTCTAGCGGGTCTAACAATGAGCAGTTCTTC.